Presented here are 31 T cell receptor beta chains from one specimen sequenced in a study of Graves' ophthalmopathy and Graves' hyperthyroidism. Amplification of TCR beta CDR3 regions used RNA transcripts. RT-PCR with HTBI primers came first, then second-round multiplex PCR. TCRdb re-analysed the multiplex PCR reads in MiXCR, keeping a single row per CDR3 protein. The sample consists of approximately 380,000 distinct CDR3 sequences, roughly 21% of them appearing once. Sequencing input: peripheral blood. The receptors here all came from a woman younger than 35 with stable Graves' hyperthyroidism.

V usage is TRBV3-1 and J usage is TRBJ1-2, with D perhaps matching TRBD1 (6 bases). V lost 0 bases and J lost 5, with 10 bases in between. The CDR3 consists of 14 residues. CDR1 and CDR2 from the germline V gene are LGHDT and YNNKEL (reference sequence). The CDR3 spells CASSQEDRSYGYTF. DNA of the CDR3: TGTGCCAGCAGCCAAGAGGACAGATCTTATGGCTACACCTTC.

V is TRBV12-3 or TRBV12-4 and J is TRBJ1-5, with no clear D. The CDR3 is made up of 14 amino acids. V lost 6 bases and J 2 bases, leaving 11 bases between the germline ends. CDR3 DNA sequence: TGTGCCAGCAGCCACGGGATAGGCAATCAGCCCCAGCATTTT. Protein sequence: CASSHGIGNQPQHF.

In its sample, this clonotype was seen many times. The rearrangement joins TRBV20-1 to TRBJ2-7; D is uncertain. The CDR3 covers 12 residues. Trimming pared 7 bases from V and 0 bases from J, leaving 10 bases between. Germline assignment: CDR1 DFQATT and CDR2 SNEGSKA (reference sequence). The CDR3, as DNA: TGCAGTGTCTACTTTAGCTCCTACGAGCAGTACTTC. This gives the protein CSVYFSSYEQYF.

This clonotype was seen repeatedly, ten times or more. The V gene is TRBV29-1, the J gene TRBJ2-7; 10 nucleotides line up with TRBD2. The CDR3 runs to 14 residues. CDR1 is SQVTM, CDR2 ANQGSEA, per germline. V gave up 7 bases and J gave up 3 bases; unmatched junction bases: 9. The CDR3 region has the DNA TGCAGCGCCCCTCCCGGGACTAGCGTCTACGAGCAGTACTTC. As protein: CSAPPGTSVYEQYF.

In its sample, this clonotype was seen many times. The chain is built from TRBV6-1 and TRBJ1-5; D is unresolved. V was cut by 3 bases and J by 11 bases, with 8 bases left in between. Germline CDR1 MNHNS, CDR2 SASEGT. CDR3 length: 11 amino acids. Here the CDR3 reads CASSDGRTQHF. CDR3 nucleotide sequence: TGTGCCAGCAGTGATGGACGGACCCAGCATTTT.

This clonotype was seen at least ten times. The chain joins TRBV6-2 or TRBV6-3 to TRBJ2-7; TRBD2 aligns across 12 bases. V gave up 5 bases and J gave up 4 bases; unmatched junction bases: 6. From germline, CDR1 is MNHEY and CDR2 SVGEGT. The CDR3 has 15 residues. CDR3 coding DNA: TGTGCCAGCAGTGGCCCGGGACTAGCGGGTTACGAGCAGTACTTC. As protein: CASSGPGLAGYEQYF.

Regarding this clonotype: One junction end disagrees with the germline gene, perhaps due to a read error. The genes are TRBV18 and TRBJ2-5; D unresolved. This CDR3 has 14 residues. Germline V gene lookup returns CDR1 KGHSH and CDR2 LQKENI. In nucleotides, the CDR3 is TGTGCCAGCTCACCCCCAACAGAGCGAGAGGCCCAGTACTTC. Translated: CASSPPTEREAQYF.

Many counts were recorded for this clonotype. One junction end disagrees with the germline gene, perhaps due to a read error. The chain has TRBV12-3 or TRBV12-4 and TRBJ2-4, with D hard to call. The CDR3 runs 12 residues. The CDR3 sequence: CASSLAEYIKYF. The DNA for the CDR3 is TGTGCCAGCAGTTTGGCCGAATACATTAAGTACTTC.

This clonotype was recorded at least ten times. V gene TRBV29-1 combines with J gene TRBJ1-2; 7 bases are shared with TRBD1. Per the germline V gene, CDR1 is SQVTM and CDR2 is ANQGSEA. There are 14 residues in the CDR3. Trimming removed 4 bases from V and 6 bases from J; junction bases left unmatched: 11. The CDR3 DNA reads as TGCAGCGTTGCCTCGCTGACAGGGCGACATGGCTACACCTTC. The encoded protein is CSVASLTGRHGYTF.

In regard to this clonotype: A read error may account for a junction end that differs from germline. The rearrangement links TRBV27 to TRBJ2-7; 7 bases map to TRBD2. The CDR3 runs 15 residues. Germline loops: CDR1 MNHEY, CDR2 SMNVEV (reference sequence). This CDR3 reads CVSTHSGTNPYEQYF. The CDR3 nucleotides read TGTGTCAGCACTCACTCCGGGACTAACCCATACGAGCAGTACTTC.

The V call is TRBV20-1, the J call TRBJ2-7; D is possibly TRBD1 (6 bases). The CDR3 consists of 13 residues. The germline CDR1 and CDR2 sequences are DFQATT and SNEGSKA (reference sequence). V was clipped by 3 bases and J by 0 bases, with 9 bases between them. CDR3 bases: TGCAGTGCTAGCGGGGACAACTCCTACGAGCAGTACTTC. It encodes CSASGDNSYEQYF.

This clonotype was found once. At one boundary the junction diverges from the germline segment, which might be a read error. This chain uses TRBV12-3 or TRBV12-4 with TRBJ2-7; TRBD2 agrees at 13 bases. The CDR3 length is 19 residues. The CDR3 here is CASSSYSGTSGMAMYDQYF. CDR3 sequence (DNA): TGTGCCAGCAGTTCTTACTCCGGGACTAGCGGGATGGCCATGTACGATCAGTACTTC.

This clonotype showed up many times. The chain recombines TRBV7-2 with TRBJ2-7, with 7 nucleotides matching TRBD1. This CDR3 contains 15 residues. Germline-derived CDR1 and CDR2 are SGHTA and FQGNSA. V was pared by 8 bases and J by 3 bases, with 13 bases of the junction left unmatched. CDR3 DNA: TGTGCCAGCCGAGGGGGCGGGCGGCCCCTCTACGAGCAGTACTTC. It is translated as CASRGGGRPLYEQYF. Based on the CDR3 plus reference TRBV7-2 and TRBJ2-7, the full variable domain is GAGVSQSPSNKVTEKGKDVELRCDPISGHTALYWYRQSLGQGLEFLIYFQGNSAPDKSGLPSDRFSAERTGGSVSTLTIQRTQQEDSAVYLCASRGGGRPLYEQYFGPGTRLTVT.

This clonotype was counted many times. The chain uses TRBV12-3 or TRBV12-4 and TRBJ1-2, with D perhaps TRBD1 (6 bases). The CDR3 sequence is 14 residues long. V lost 3 bases to trimming and J lost 4 bases, with 12 bases between them. The chain's CDR3 is CASSFGGGGYGYTF. Here the CDR3 DNA reads TGTGCCAGCAGTTTCGGGGGGGGCGGCTATGGCTACACCTTC.

This clonotype was picked up many times. The V gene is TRBV2, the J gene TRBJ2-5, with 8 bases fitting TRBD2. The J segment lost 1 base and the V segment lost 6 bases, leaving 13 bases of the junction unmatched. The CDR3 loop spans 17 amino acids. Germline V lookup: CDR1 SNHLY, CDR2 FYNNEI. This CDR3 is CASSLGRAGGPQETQYF. CDR3 bases: TGTGCCAGCAGCCTTGGGAGGGCGGGAGGCCCCCAAGAGACCCAGTACTTC.

The rearrangement links TRBV5-1 to TRBJ2-7; D perhaps matches TRBD2 (5 bases). The CDR3 is made up of 13 amino acids. The V and J ends lost 7 bases and 5 bases respectively, with 16 bases between them. CDR1 is SGHRS and CDR2 is YFSETQ in the germline V gene. The CDR3 region is CASALGGRNEQYF. The CDR3 DNA reads TGCGCCAGCGCACTTGGAGGACGGAACGAGCAGTACTTC.

This clonotype was found a few times. V is TRBV30 and J is TRBJ2-1; 8 bases are shared with TRBD1. The V gene end was trimmed by 1 base and the J gene end by 6 bases; junction bases not matched to a gene: 5. The length of the CDR3 is 14 residues. Germline values: CDR1 GTSNPN, CDR2 SVGIG (reference sequence). The CDR3 DNA reads TGTGCCTGGAGTGGGGCGGGGACAGGCAATGAGCAGTTCTTC. It encodes CAWSGAGTGNEQFF.

This clonotype was counted many times. The chain combines TRBV9 with TRBJ2-7; 13 bases fit TRBD2. CDR1 is SGDLS and CDR2 is YYNGEE in the germline V gene. The CDR3 runs 14 residues. V shed 4 bases, J shed 6 bases, and the junction held 4 bases outside the gene matches. CDR3 residues: CASSTGLAGREQYF. CDR3 bases: TGTGCCAGCAGCACGGGACTAGCGGGACGCGAGCAGTACTTC.

This clonotype was observed a few times. The rearrangement uses TRBV12-3 or TRBV12-4 and TRBJ2-7, with D perhaps matching TRBD1 or TRBD2 (5 bases each). This CDR3 contains 13 residues. Deletions cut 1 base from V and 3 bases from J, with 7 bases between. The CDR3 DNA follows: TGTGCCAGCAGTTTAGGGGACCTCTACGAGCAGTACTTC. Amino acids: CASSLGDLYEQYF.

The table lists this clonotype with many counts. V gene TRBV14 combines with J gene TRBJ1-1; the D is unclear. The CDR3 has 13 residues. Trimming pared 3 bases from V and 11 bases from J, leaving 16 bases between. Germline V gene lookup returns CDR1 SGHDN and CDR2 FVKESK. The DNA for the CDR3 is TGTGCCAGCAGCCAGGAACTCAGGAAAATGGCTTTCTTT. This sequence encodes CASSQELRKMAFF.

The chain joins TRBV12-3 or TRBV12-4 to TRBJ1-6; 10 bases fit TRBD1. The J segment lost 9 bases and the V segment lost 6 bases, leaving 5 bases of the junction unmatched. This CDR3 has 14 amino acids. The CDR3 region is CASSSGQGFSPLHF. CDR3 sequence (DNA): TGTGCCAGCAGCTCGGGACAGGGGTTTTCACCCCTCCACTTT.

This clonotype was counted many times. The chain is built from TRBV12-3 or TRBV12-4 and TRBJ1-1; a weak D match, TRBD1 (6 bases). There are 13 residues in the CDR3. V gave up 3 bases and J gave up 4 bases, with 9 bases separating them. CDR3 protein: CASSFDRTTEAFF. In DNA form, the CDR3 reads TGTGCCAGCAGTTTCGACAGGACCACTGAAGCTTTCTTT.

V usage is TRBV19 and J usage is TRBJ1-3, with D possibly being TRBD1 (6 bases). CDR3 length equals 15 residues. V lost 7 bases to trimming and J lost 2 bases, with 15 bases between them. CDR1 LNHDA and CDR2 SQIVND come from the germline V gene (reference sequence). The CDR3 nucleotides are TGTGCCAGTACCAGAAGGGGGAGGACTGGAAACACCATATATTTT. Its translation is CASTRRGRTGNTIYF.

This clonotype was found once. Relative to the germline gene, one junction end is altered; a read error may explain this. V and J are TRBV6-1 and TRBJ2-7; D is ambiguous. Germline V gene lookup returns CDR1 MNHNS and CDR2 SASEGT. This CDR3 contains 14 residues. The CDR3 DNA follows: TGTGCCAGCACTGAAGGGCAGTTCGCCTACGAGCAGTACTTC. Translating gives CASTEGQFAYEQYF.

The chain joins TRBV28 to TRBJ2-7; D may be TRBD1 or TRBD2 (5 bases each). V was trimmed by 3 bases and J by 5 bases, leaving 11 bases between them. Germline V gene data show CDR1 as MDHEN and CDR2 as SYDVKM. The CDR3 has 13 amino acids. Here the CDR3 DNA reads TGTGCCAGCAGTTTCGGGACGATGAACGAGCAGTACTTC. It yields the protein CASSFGTMNEQYF.

The CDR3 DNA sequence: TGTGCCAGCTCACCACCCGCACGCCGCCGAGAGACCCAGTACTTC. Encoded protein: CASSPPARRRETQYF. The gene calls are TRBV18 and TRBJ2-5, with D uncertain. V shed 0 bases and J shed 4 bases, with 12 bases lying between them. In germline, CDR1 is KGHSH, CDR2 LQKENI. There are 15 residues in the CDR3.

The table lists this clonotype with many counts. V gene TRBV2 combines with J gene TRBJ2-7, with TRBD1 as a possible D gene (6 bases). The germline CDR1 and CDR2 sequences are SNHLY and FYNNEI. V lost 8 bases and J lost 2, with 7 bases in between. The CDR3 is 11 amino acids. CDR3 in DNA: TGTGCCAGCCGACAGGCCTACGAGCAGTACTTC. Its protein is CASRQAYEQYF.

In regard to this clonotype: At one end, the junction sequence differs from germline, possibly due to a read error. The V and J genes are TRBV19 and TRBJ2-5; D not certain. The CDR3 is made up of 12 amino acids. Germline assignment: CDR1 LNHDA and CDR2 SQIVND (reference sequence). This CDR3 is CASSLTEETKYF. The CDR3 coding sequence is TGTGCCAGTAGTCTAACAGAAGAGACCAAGTACTTC.

The table lists this clonotype with many counts. This sequence joins TRBV28 and TRBJ2-7; a possible D gene is TRBD2 (6 bases). CDR1 and CDR2 (germline): MDHEN, SYDVKM. The CDR3 runs to 12 residues. V lost 7 bases and J lost 3, with 10 bases in between. CDR3 nucleotide sequence: TGTGCCAGCACCGGGACTGTCTACGAGCAGTACTTC. Amino acid sequence: CASTGTVYEQYF.

The V gene is TRBV27, the J gene TRBJ2-7; 8 positions agree with TRBD2. Per the germline V gene, CDR1 is MNHEY and CDR2 is SMNVEV (reference sequence). The CDR3 spans 17 residues. After removal of 5 bases from V and 5 bases from J, the junction contained 17 bases not matched to a gene. The CDR3 sequence: CASSTKPYGRAIDEQYF. CDR3 bases: TGTGCCAGCAGTACGAAGCCATACGGGAGGGCCATCGACGAGCAGTACTTC.

This clonotype was seen at least ten times. This chain uses TRBV6-1 with TRBJ1-5; TRBD1 matches 7 bases. This CDR3 region has 14 residues. Looked up from germline, CDR1 is MNHNS and CDR2 is SASEGT. The V gene end was trimmed by 6 bases and the J gene end by 3 bases; junction bases not matched to a gene: 5. CDR3 protein: CASREQGNNQPQHF. The CDR3, as DNA: TGTGCCAGCAGGGAACAGGGGAACAATCAGCCCCAGCATTTT.